These 14 T cell receptor beta chains were sequenced from one sample in a study of T cell responses to AZD1222 COVID-19 vaccine. Data came from immunoSEQ multiplex PCR; TCRdb stores just in-frame clones and leaves some out. In the table there are 110,000 to 150,000 clones, around 92% of which are singletons. This specimen consisted of peripheral blood, obtained 28 days after the second AZD1222 dose. The receptors here all came from an adult who received the AZD1222 COVID-19 vaccine.

The J gene is TRBJ2-3, the V gene TRBV2, with 9 bases identical to TRBD1. This CDR3 comprises 17 residues. V lost 4 bases to trimming and J lost 3 bases; unmatched junction nucleotides: 11. Germline-derived CDR1 and CDR2 are SNHLY and FYNNEI. CDR3 amino acids: CASSVPTGGSRTDTQYF. Here the CDR3 DNA reads TGTGCCAGCAGTGTTCCTACAGGGGGCTCCCGGACAGATACGCAGTATTTT.

The chain is built from TRBV19 and TRBJ2-7; 8 nucleotides align to TRBD2. Unmatched junction bases numbered 10, after V lost 4 bases and J lost 2 bases. This CDR3 spans 16 amino acids. In germline, CDR1 is LNHDA, CDR2 SQIVND (reference sequence). The chain's CDR3 is CASSKSTDGRAYEQYF. The CDR3 bases are TGTGCCAGTAGTAAATCGACTGACGGGAGGGCCTACGAGCAGTACTTC.

The chain is built from TRBV9 and TRBJ2-1; 9 bases are a match to TRBD2. Germline CDR1 is SGDLS and CDR2 is YYNGEE. The V gene end was trimmed by 6 bases and the J gene end by 1 base; junction bases not matched to a gene: 14. The CDR3 has 18 residues. The CDR3 bases are TGTGCCAGCATTAGCGGGAGAGCCCTCAGAGGGTCCTACAATGAGCAGTTCTTC. It yields the protein CASISGRALRGSYNEQFF.

The V gene is TRBV7-2, the J gene TRBJ1-2; 9 positions match TRBD1. Germline values: CDR1 SGHTA, CDR2 FQGNSA. V was pared by 6 bases and J by 2 bases, with 10 bases of the junction left unmatched. The CDR3 sequence is 16 residues long. The CDR3 protein is CASRGSTGQGNYGYTF. DNA of the CDR3: TGTGCCAGCAGAGGTAGTACGGGACAGGGAAACTATGGCTACACCTTC.

V gene TRBV25-1 combines with J gene TRBJ2-7; no firm D call. V shed 7 bases and J shed 4 bases, with 5 bases lying between them. Germline lookup yields CDR1 MGHDK and CDR2 SYGVNS. The CDR3 spans 10 residues. The chain's CDR3 is CASMQYEQYF. The CDR3 nucleotides read TGTGCCAGCATGCAGTACGAGCAGTACTTC.

V and J are TRBV28 and TRBJ1-2, with 8 bases that match TRBD1. The V segment lost 4 bases and the J segment 0 bases; nucleotides outside the gene matches: 4. Germline CDR1 is MDHEN and CDR2 is SYDVKM. This CDR3 has 15 residues. DNA of the CDR3: TGTGCCAGCAGTTCCCCGACAGGGGCTAACTATGGCTACACCTTC. Protein sequence: CASSSPTGANYGYTF.

This chain connects TRBV5-4 to TRBJ2-1; 8 bases align to TRBD1. CDR3 length: 13 residues. With 5 bases clipped from V and 7 bases from J, the junction kept 5 bases outside the gene matches. Looked up from germline, CDR1 is SGHNT and CDR2 is YYREEE (reference sequence). The CDR3 DNA reads TGTGCCAGCAGTTTGACAGGGGCAAATGAGCAGTTCTTC. This codes for CASSLTGANEQFF. The variable domain in full, with the rest retrieved from reference TRBV5-4 and TRBJ2-1, is ETGVTQSPTHLIKTRGQQVTLRCSSQSGHNTVSWYQQALGQGPQFIFQYYREEENGRGNFPPRFSGLQFPNYSSELNVNALELDDSALYLCASSLTGANEQFFGPGTRLTVL.

CDR3 amino acids: CASNTIPGLAGDEQYF. The CDR3 DNA sequence: TGTGCCAGCAACACCATTCCGGGACTAGCGGGGGACGAGCAGTACTTC. The chain couples TRBV5-5 to TRBJ2-7, with TRBD2 matching 14 bases. Per the germline V gene, CDR1 is SGHKS and CDR2 is YYEKEE (reference sequence). This CDR3 contains 16 residues. V trimming: 6 bases; J trimming: 5 bases; junction bases outside the gene matches: 10.

DNA of the CDR3: TGCAGTGCTAGACCCCCGGGTGGCTACACCTTC. Translating gives CSARPPGGYTF. This sequence joins TRBV20-1 and TRBJ1-2; no reliable D call. The V and J ends lost 2 bases and 7 bases respectively, with 8 bases between them. This CDR3 has 11 residues. The germline V gene has CDR1 DFQATT and CDR2 SNEGSKA (reference sequence).

Only one count was recorded for this clone. This chain links TRBV7-3 with TRBJ2-7; D may correspond to TRBD1 or TRBD2 (5 bases each). This CDR3 has 14 amino acids. CDR1 is SGHTA and CDR2 is FQGTGA in the germline V gene. Trimming cost V 5 bases and J 0 bases, with 11 bases left between them. The CDR3 region is CASSQRDDSYEQYF. In DNA form, the CDR3 reads TGTGCCAGCAGCCAACGGGACGACTCCTACGAGCAGTACTTC.

This clone was picked up one time. V and J are TRBV29-1 and TRBJ2-7, with TRBD1 matching 7 bases. CDR3 length equals 12 residues. Trimming took 4 bases from V and 4 from J; bases not matched to a gene: 4. Germline lookup yields CDR1 SQVTM and CDR2 ANQGSEA. In DNA, the CDR3 is TGCAGCGTTGCTGAGGGGGCTTACGAGCAGTACTTC. Protein product: CSVAEGAYEQYF.

The CDR3 DNA sequence: TGTGCCAGTTGGAGACAGGGATCCACCGGGGAGCTGTTTTTT. Its translation: CASWRQGSTGELFF. The chain links TRBV27 to TRBJ2-2; 7 bases line up with TRBD1. V lost 9 bases, J lost 4 bases, and 8 bases stayed unmatched. This CDR3 comprises 14 residues. Per the germline V gene, CDR1 is MNHEY and CDR2 is SMNVEV (reference sequence).

The chain couples TRBV10-3 to TRBJ2-6; no clear D. Per the germline V gene, CDR1 is ENHRY and CDR2 is SYGVKD. The CDR3 extends over 14 amino acids. The V end lost 3 bases, the J end lost 2 bases, and 5 bases lay between the germline ends. This CDR3 reads CAISDLTGANVLTF. The DNA for the CDR3 is TGTGCCATCAGTGACTTGACTGGGGCCAACGTCCTGACTTTC.

The rearrangement uses TRBV24-1 and TRBJ1-2; D remains unclear. In germline, CDR1 is KGHDR, CDR2 SFDVKD. The CDR3 runs 14 residues. The V end lost 3 bases, the J end lost 3 bases, and 10 bases lay between the germline ends. CDR3 region: CATSDERRDYGYTF. Here the CDR3 DNA reads TGTGCCACCAGTGATGAAAGACGGGACTATGGCTACACCTTC.